This TCR beta chain is from a study of multiple sclerosis patients with progressive multifocal leukoencephalopathy. This sample's time point: less than 15 months of natalizumab therapy. Whole-study findings and limits: Whether JC virus or general immunocompromise explains the findings remained unclear. Lower normalized Shannon entropy suggested reduced TRB diversity in most PML patients.

The CDR3 sequence is 16 residues long. Trimming cost V 1 base and J 4 bases, with 14 bases left between them. CDR1 is LGHNA and CDR2 is YSLEER in the germline V gene. Details on this clone: Its target is unknown.

This was a survey-level run. Clones were sequenced by immunoSEQ multiplex PCR, and TCRdb holds only the in-frame ones, with some missing. Of around 30,000 clones in the sample, 85% to 90% were seen once. The sample here was PBMCs, taken from a patient treated with natalizumab. This TCR came from a human donor with multiple sclerosis. The chain uses TRBV4-3 and TRBJ2-1, with D possibly matching TRBD2 (6 bases). This CDR3 reads CASSQVLGLLYNEQFF. CDR3 nucleotides: TGCGCCAGCAGCCAAGTTCTGGGACTTCTTTACAATGAGCAGTTCTTC.